Here is one T cell receptor (beta chain) with its context. Its recognized antigen is unknown. No per-base quality is available; no much larger clone lies one base away. This sample is part of a study of blood T cell repertoires in COVID-19 (dated by TCRdb to 2020 to 2022). About the full investigation: Samples from collaborators originated in the United States, Italy and Spain and spanned both the acute and convalescent phases of COVID-19. Samples came from the ongoing ImmuneRACE study (first 160 participants) plus 1,254 subjects from 6 global collaborators. Where available, HLA class I and class II types were taken from metadata supplied by the sample provider and were not determined by assay-based typing. The repertoires were released in a freely available public database meant as a resource for research on the immune response to SARS-CoV-2. Deeply sampled blood TCRbeta repertoires from subjects exposed to, actively infected with, or recovered from COVID-19 were included in the dataset. The material from the prospective study consisted of cDNA or gDNA derived from T cells, B-cell-depleted T cells, or PBMCs. Nearly every sample came with metadata listing a de-identified subject ID, COVID-19 status, age in years and sex.

CDR3 length: 14 amino acids, cysteine to phenylalanine. Solely the CDR3 DNA is kept, with 42 bases framed from the first base. CDR1 and CDR2, per the germline V gene, are MNHEY and SVGAGI. For this chain, trimming is 7 bases at the V end and 7 bases at the J end, and the number of junction bases without a gene match is 8. What the study reported, not specific to this receptor: How much clinical and demographic metadata was included differed by source and by participant, and the metadata was provided uncurated.

Another Seattle source contributed samples from volunteer blood donors who had recovered from COVID-19. Collaborating institutions collected whole blood in K2EDTA tubes following their own protocols. For TCRbeta analysis, collaborators shipped samples in one of three forms: frozen whole blood, isolated PBMCs, or DNA extracted from either of those sample types. The immunoSEQ Assay, a bias-controlled multiplex PCR, was used to amplify TCRbeta CDR3 regions from genomic DNA. In the source study's methods: The number of nucleated cells in each sample was estimated from the amplification of reference gene primers within the assay. To quantify the absolute abundance of each unique TCRbeta CDR3 rearrangement, sequence reads were collapsed and filtered. For each sample, productive Simpson clonality was calculated by taking the square root of Simpson's diversity index across productive rearrangements. TCRdb took over this immuneACCESS table, retaining in-frame rearrangements with V and J assigned. Such tables are incomplete; in checked studies, under half of the missing clones stem from an unresolved V gene, and the remainder is unexplained. For V, J and clone size, that table is used; D and trimming come from the DNA. This sample comprises some 250,000 clones, just over 85% of them detected only once. Clones ranked in the top ten supply 2% to 2.5% of the sample.

The sequencing sample was made of peripheral blood. The chain is assembled from TRBV6-5 and TRBJ1-5, with TRBD1 matching 9 junction bases. This clonotype was obtained from a man aged 30 to 39 who had recovered from COVID-19. Read as DNA, the sequence is TGTGCCAGCACCTCCGGGACAGGGATCCAGCCCCAGCATTTT. Its protein reads: CASTSGTGIQPQHF.